This T cell receptor (beta chain) is drawn from a study of blood T cell repertoires in COVID-19. Study context: Italy, Spain and the United States were the sources of the convalescent and acute COVID-19 samples. Sources were T cells, B-cell-depleted T cells, or PBMCs; the material itself was cDNA or gDNA.

This clone was counted a few times. In the authors' workflow: Researchers report that nucleated cell counts were estimated from reference gene primer amplification. Profiling relied on immunoSEQ multiplex PCR, and the TCRdb table lists in-frame clones only, not all of them. From that table come the V and J calls and clone size; the DNA was used to work out D and trimming. The data show over 250,000 clones, 87% seen once. The V gene's germline CDR1 is SGHRS and CDR2 YFSETQ. CDR3 size: 13 residues. V shed 0 bases and J shed 5 bases, with 9 bases lying between them. The rearrangement joins TRBV5-1 to TRBJ2-7; D is possibly TRBD2 (6 bases). The specimen sequenced was peripheral blood. This receptor was identified in a woman in her thirties or forties who had recovered from COVID-19. The CDR3 loop is CASSLGGGNEQYF. For the CDR3, the DNA is TGCGCCAGCAGCTTGGGGGGCGGGAACGAGCAGTACTTC.